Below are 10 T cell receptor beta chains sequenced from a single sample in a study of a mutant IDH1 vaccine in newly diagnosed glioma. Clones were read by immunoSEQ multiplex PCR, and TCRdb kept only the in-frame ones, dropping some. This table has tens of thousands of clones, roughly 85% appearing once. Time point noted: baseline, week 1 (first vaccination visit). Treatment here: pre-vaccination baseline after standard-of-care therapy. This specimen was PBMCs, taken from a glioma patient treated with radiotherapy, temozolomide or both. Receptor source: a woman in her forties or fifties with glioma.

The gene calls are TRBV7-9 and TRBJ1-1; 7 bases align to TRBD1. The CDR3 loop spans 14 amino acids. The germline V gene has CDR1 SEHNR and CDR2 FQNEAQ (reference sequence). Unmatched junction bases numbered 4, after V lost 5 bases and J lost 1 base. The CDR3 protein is CASSLTGSNTEAFF. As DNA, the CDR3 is TGTGCCAGCAGCCTGACAGGGTCGAACACTGAAGCTTTCTTT. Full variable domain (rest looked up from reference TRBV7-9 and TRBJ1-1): DTGVSQNPRHKITKRGQNVTFRCDPISEHNRLYWYRQTLGQGPEFLTYFQNEAQLEKSRLLSDRFSAERPKGSFSTLEIQRTEQGDSAMYLCASSLTGSNTEAFFGQGTRLTVV.

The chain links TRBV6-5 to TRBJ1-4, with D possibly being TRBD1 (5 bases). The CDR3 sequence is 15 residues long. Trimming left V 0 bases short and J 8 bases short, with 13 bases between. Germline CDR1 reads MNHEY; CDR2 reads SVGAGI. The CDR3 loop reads CASSYSGPITEKLFF. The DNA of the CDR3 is TGTGCCAGCAGTTACTCGGGGCCTATTACCGAAAAACTGTTTTTT.

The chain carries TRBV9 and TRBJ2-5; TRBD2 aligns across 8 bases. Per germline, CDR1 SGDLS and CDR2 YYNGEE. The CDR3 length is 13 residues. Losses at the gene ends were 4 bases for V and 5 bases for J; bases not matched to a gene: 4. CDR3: CASSPGTRETQYF. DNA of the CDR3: TGTGCCAGCAGCCCTGGGACTAGGGAGACCCAGTACTTC.

The CDR3 DNA reads TGTGCCAGCAGCCGACCGTCCGACAGGGTCTGCACCTTC. Residues: CASSRPSDRVCTF. The chain employs TRBV7-2 and TRBJ1-2, with 7 nucleotides matching TRBD1. This CDR3 comprises 13 residues. V trimming: 5 bases; J trimming: 13 bases; junction bases outside the gene matches: 13. CDR1 and CDR2 from the germline V gene are SGHTA and FQGNSA.

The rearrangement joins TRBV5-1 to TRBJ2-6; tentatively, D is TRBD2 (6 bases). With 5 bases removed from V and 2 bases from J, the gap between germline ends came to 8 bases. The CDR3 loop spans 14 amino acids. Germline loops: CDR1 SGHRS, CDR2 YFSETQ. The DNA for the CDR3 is TGCGCCAGCAGACGGACTACTGGGGCCAACGTCCTGACTTTC. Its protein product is CASRRTTGANVLTF. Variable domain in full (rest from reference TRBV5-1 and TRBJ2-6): KAGVTQTPRYLIKTRGQQVTLSCSPISGHRSVSWYQQTPGQGLQFLFEYFSETQRNKGNFPGRFSGRQFSNSRSEMNVSTLELGDSALYLCASRRTTGANVLTFGAGSRLTVL.

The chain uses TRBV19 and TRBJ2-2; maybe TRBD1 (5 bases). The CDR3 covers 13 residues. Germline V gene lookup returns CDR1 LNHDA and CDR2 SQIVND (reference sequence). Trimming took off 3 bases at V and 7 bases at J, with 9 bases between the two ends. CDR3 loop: CASSMLGRGELFF. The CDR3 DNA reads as TGTGCCAGTAGTATGCTGGGGCGCGGGGAGCTGTTTTTT.

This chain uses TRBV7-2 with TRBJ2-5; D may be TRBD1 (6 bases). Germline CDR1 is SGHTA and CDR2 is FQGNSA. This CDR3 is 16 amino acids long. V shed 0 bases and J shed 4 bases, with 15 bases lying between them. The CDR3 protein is CASSLASGEYGETQYF. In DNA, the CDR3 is TGTGCCAGCAGCTTAGCGTCAGGGGAGTATGGAGAGACCCAGTACTTC.

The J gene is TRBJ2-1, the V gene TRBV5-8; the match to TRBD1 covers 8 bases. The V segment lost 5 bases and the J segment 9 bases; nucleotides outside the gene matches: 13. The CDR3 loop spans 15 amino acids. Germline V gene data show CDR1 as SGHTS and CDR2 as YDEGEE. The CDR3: CASSLGQGPFGEQFF. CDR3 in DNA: TGTGCCAGCAGTTTAGGACAGGGACCCTTCGGTGAGCAGTTCTTC.

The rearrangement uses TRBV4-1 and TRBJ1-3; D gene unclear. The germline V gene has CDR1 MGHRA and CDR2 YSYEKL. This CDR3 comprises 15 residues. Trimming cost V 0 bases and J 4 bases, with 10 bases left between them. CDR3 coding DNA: TGCGCCAGCAGCCAAGATCTTGGGCAGGGAAACACCATATATTTT. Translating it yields CASSQDLGQGNTIYF.

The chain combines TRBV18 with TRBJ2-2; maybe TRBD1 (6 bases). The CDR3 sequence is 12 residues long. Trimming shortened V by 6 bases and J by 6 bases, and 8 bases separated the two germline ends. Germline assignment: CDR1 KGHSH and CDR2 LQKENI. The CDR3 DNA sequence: TGTGCCAGCTCTCACAGGGCCGGGGAGCTGTTTTTT. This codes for CASSHRAGELFF.